This T cell receptor beta chain was found in a study of T cell responses to AZD1222 COVID-19 vaccine. Generated by immunoSEQ multiplex PCR, the TCRdb table keeps only in-frame clones and is missing some. The sample carries around 140,000 clones, more than 70% recorded once. The CDR3 runs to 14 residues. With V trimmed by 5 bases and J by 3 bases, 3 bases remained unmatched. Germline loops: CDR1 SNHLY, CDR2 FYNNEI. Sequencing was performed on peripheral blood, taken 28 days after the second AZD1222 dose. V is TRBV2 and J is TRBJ1-1; 10 positions match TRBD1. The sequence was obtained from an adult who received the AZD1222 COVID-19 vaccine. Written as DNA, the CDR3 is TGTGCCAGCAGTAAAGGACAGGGGGACACTGAAGCTTTCTTT. As protein: CASSKGQGDTEAFF.